The clone carrying this T cell receptor (beta chain) was observed many times. Its cognate antigen is unknown. The lymph nodes were axillary draining lymph nodes from breast cancer patients. The sample originates from a study of breast tumors, draining lymph nodes, adjacent tissues. Overall study results and limits: Tumor and nontumor repertoires were significantly more similar in luminal-like than in basal-like breast cancer. That most tumor T cells come from lymph nodes remained unproven. Compared with lymph nodes, tumors were less diverse; compared with nontumor tissue, more.

V trimming: 4 bases; J trimming: 7 bases; junction bases outside the gene matches: 7. The CDR3 spans 13 residues. Germline V lookup: CDR1 ENHRY, CDR2 SYGVKD. TCRdb reprocessed the multiplex PCR reads via MiXCR and lists one record per CDR3 protein. The table lists around 140,000 distinct CDR3 sequences, about a fifth of them singletons. The chain uses TRBV10-3 and TRBJ2-7, with 7 bases lining up with TRBD1. This receptor was obtained from a female donor with breast cancer. Some clones in this sample may be carry-over from other donors' samples. Sequencing was done on a sample of axillary lymph node tissue. CDR3 amino acids: CAISVTGAGEQYF. In DNA, the CDR3 is TGTGCCATCAGTGTCACAGGGGCCGGGGAGCAGTACTTC.